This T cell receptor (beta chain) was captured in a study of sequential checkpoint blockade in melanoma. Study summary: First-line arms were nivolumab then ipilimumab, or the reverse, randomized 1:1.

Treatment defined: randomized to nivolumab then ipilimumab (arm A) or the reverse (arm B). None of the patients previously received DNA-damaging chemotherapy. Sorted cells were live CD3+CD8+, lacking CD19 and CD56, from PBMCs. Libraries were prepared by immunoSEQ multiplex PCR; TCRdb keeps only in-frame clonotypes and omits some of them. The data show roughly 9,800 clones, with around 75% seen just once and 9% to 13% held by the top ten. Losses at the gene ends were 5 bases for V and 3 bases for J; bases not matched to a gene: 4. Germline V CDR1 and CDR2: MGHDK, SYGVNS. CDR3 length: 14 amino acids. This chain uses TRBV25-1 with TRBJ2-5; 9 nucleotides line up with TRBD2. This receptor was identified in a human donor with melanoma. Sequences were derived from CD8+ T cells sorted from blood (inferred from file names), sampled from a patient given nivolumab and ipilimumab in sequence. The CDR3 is CASSSGRWEETQYF. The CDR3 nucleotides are TGTGCCAGCAGTAGCGGGAGGTGGGAAGAGACCCAGTACTTC.